The text below deals with one TCR beta chain. Antigen specificity is unknown. This sample was taken from a study of human T cells and chemical hapten exposure. The overall study: Minor volume differences among pooled libraries chiefly drove per-sample TCR yield variation. Broader study findings: Alopecia in all donors means immunity may differ from healthy individuals. Expanded TCRs clustered into significantly more large CDR3 similarity groups than controls, the analysis revealed.

This CDR3 has 11 amino acids. V lost 4 bases to trimming and J lost 6 bases; unmatched junction nucleotides: 0. The germline V gene encodes CDR1 SQVTM and CDR2 ANQGSEA. Time point: patch test 1, 2 weeks after DPC sensitization. Treatment of the sample: therapeutic diphenylcyclopropenone sensitization with weekly scalp DPC. TCRdb reanalysed the RACE reads using MiXCR and keeps one entry per CDR3 protein. The repertoire holds roughly 180,000 distinct CDR3 sequences, with about 14% as singletons. Source: whole blood, taken in connection with sensitization to the hapten diphenylcyclopropenone (DPC). The chain recombines TRBV29-1 with TRBJ2-4, with 7 bases lining up with TRBD1. This clonotype was sampled from a woman in her 30s with alopecia areata. Some clones in this sample may be carry-over from other donors' samples. CDR3 sequence: CSVGDRNIQYF. CDR3 nucleotides: TGCAGCGTTGGGGACAGAAACATTCAGTACTTC.